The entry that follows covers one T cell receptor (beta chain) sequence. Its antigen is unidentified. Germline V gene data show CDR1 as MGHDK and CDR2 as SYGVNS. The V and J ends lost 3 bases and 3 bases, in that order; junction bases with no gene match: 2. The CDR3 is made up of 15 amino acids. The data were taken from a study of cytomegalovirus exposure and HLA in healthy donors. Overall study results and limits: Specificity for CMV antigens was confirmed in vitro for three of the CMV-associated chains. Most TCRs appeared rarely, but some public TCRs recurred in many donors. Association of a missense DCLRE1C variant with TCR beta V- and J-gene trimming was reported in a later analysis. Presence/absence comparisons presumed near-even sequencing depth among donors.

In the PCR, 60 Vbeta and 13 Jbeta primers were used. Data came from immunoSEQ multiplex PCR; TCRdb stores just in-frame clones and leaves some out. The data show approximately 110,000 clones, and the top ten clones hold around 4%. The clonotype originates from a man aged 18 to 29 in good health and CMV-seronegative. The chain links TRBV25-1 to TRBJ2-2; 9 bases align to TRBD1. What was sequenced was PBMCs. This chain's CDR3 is CASSERDRDTGELFF. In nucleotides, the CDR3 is TGTGCCAGCAGTGAGAGGGACAGGGACACCGGGGAGCTGTTTTTT.